What follows are 9 T cell receptor beta chains derived from one specimen sequenced in a study of CD8+CD57+ T cells in acquired aplastic anemia. An expansion of CD8+CD57+ cells by flow cytometry had been shown in patients chosen for sequencing. For CDR3 and TCR beta VDJ profiling, genomic DNA was the template used. TCRdb passed the reads through MiXCR, listing each CDR3 protein once. The data hold 95,000 to 150,000 distinct CDR3 sequences, with 55% to 70% observed a single time. Sequences were obtained from sorted CD4+, CD8+, or CD8+CD57+ T cells (not recorded which) from PBMCs. Source of these receptors: a human donor with aplastic anemia.

The chain links TRBV10-3 to TRBJ1-1; 7 bases are shared with TRBD1. The junction had 5 bases not matched to a gene; V was cut back by 7 bases and J by 3 bases. This CDR3 region has 13 residues. The germline CDR1 and CDR2 sequences are ENHRY and SYGVKD. CDR3 in DNA: TGTGCCATCACCCTCGGGACAGACACTGAAGCTTTCTTT. Translated, it gives CAITLGTDTEAFF.

This clonotype showed up many times. The chain uses TRBV9 and TRBJ2-1; 8 bases agree with TRBD1. This CDR3 region has 15 residues. After removal of 4 bases from V and 8 bases from J, the junction contained 11 bases not matched to a gene. CDR1 and CDR2 (germline): SGDLS, YYNGEE. The CDR3 bases are TGTGCCAGCAGCCTCCGGACAGGGCCGATCGATGAGCAGTTCTTC. Encoded protein: CASSLRTGPIDEQFF. Using reference TRBV9 and TRBJ2-1 for the parts outside the CDR3, the full variable domain is DSGVTQTPKHLITATGQRVTLRCSPRSGDLSVYWYQQSLDQGLQFLIQYYNGEERAKGNILERFSAQQFPDLHSELNLSSLELGDSALYFCASSLRTGPIDEQFFGPGTRLTVL.

V is TRBV2 and J is TRBJ1-4, with a weak D call TRBD1 (6 bases). The germline V and J ends were trimmed by 7 bases and 12 bases, with 12 bases remaining between them. Germline CDR1 SNHLY, CDR2 FYNNEI. This CDR3 spans 11 amino acids. The CDR3 DNA sequence: TGTGCCAGCACTCGTGGGGGCGAACTGTTTTTT. Translated, it gives CASTRGGELFF.

The chain is built from TRBV14 and TRBJ2-1; D gene ambiguous. V was shortened by 0 bases and J by 4 bases, with 4 bases between the two germline ends. This CDR3 is 13 amino acids long. CDR1 and CDR2 (germline): SGHDN, FVKESK. Written as DNA, the CDR3 is TGTGCCAGCAGCCAAGATAAATACAATGAGCAGTTCTTC. Translating gives CASSQDKYNEQFF.

This clonotype has just one count. As DNA, the CDR3 is TGCAGTGCTATACTAGCGGGAGTCGCAGATACGCAGTATTTT. It specifies CSAILAGVADTQYF. This chain links TRBV20-1 with TRBJ2-3; 11 bases agree with TRBD2. With V trimmed by 4 bases and J by 4 bases, 4 bases remained unmatched. Germline loops: CDR1 DFQATT, CDR2 SNEGSKA (reference sequence). The CDR3 runs 14 residues.

In its sample, this clonotype was seen many times. The chain is built from TRBV7-9 and TRBJ2-7; 10 nucleotides match TRBD1. The V segment lost 5 bases and the J segment 2 bases; nucleotides outside the gene matches: 6. CDR1 is SEHNR, CDR2 FQNEAQ, per germline (reference sequence). The CDR3 runs 15 residues. CDR3 nucleotides: TGTGCCAGCAGCCCCGAGGGACAGGGGACCTACGAGCAGTACTTC. It is translated as CASSPEGQGTYEQYF.

The chain employs TRBV24-1 and TRBJ2-1; 12 bases align to TRBD1. The CDR3 covers 13 residues. CDR1 KGHDR and CDR2 SFDVKD come from the germline V gene. V gave up 10 bases and J gave up 10 bases; unmatched junction bases: 7. CDR3 in DNA: TGTGCCACTGCGGGACAGGGGGCGCGGGAGCAGTTCTTC. Its protein product is CATAGQGAREQFF.

The table lists this clonotype with many counts. The chain combines TRBV15 with TRBJ2-5; TRBD1 might be the D (6 bases). The CDR3 runs to 15 residues. Per germline, CDR1 LNHNV and CDR2 YYDKDF (reference sequence). The V end was cut by 0 bases, the J end by 4 bases, with 12 bases between. CDR3 nucleotide sequence: TGTGCCACCAGCAGAGACAGGGGCCTCGGAGAGACCCAGTACTTC. It is translated as CATSRDRGLGETQYF.

The chain has TRBV11-1 and TRBJ1-3; 7 positions match TRBD1. Germline CDR1 is SGHAT and CDR2 is FQDESV (reference sequence). V shed 4 bases and J 2 bases; nucleotides not matched to a gene: 8. The CDR3 runs to 16 residues. The CDR3 region has the DNA TGTGCCAGCAGCTCCGACAGGGTCTCGGCTGGAAACACCATATATTTT. This gives the protein CASSSDRVSAGNTIYF.